There are a few counts of the clone carrying this TCR beta chain. Seattle's cohort entered during active infection and was followed longitudinally. This entry is derived from a study of blood T cell repertoires in COVID-19. Study-level information: The United States, Italy and Spain were the sources of the acute and convalescent COVID-19 samples. PBMCs, B-cell-depleted T cells, or T cells provided the cDNA or gDNA that made up the material.

Per the original methods: Nucleated cell number was recorded as an estimate derived from reference gene primer amplification. The protocol was immunoSEQ multiplex PCR, while the TCRdb copy is restricted to in-frame clones and leaves out a portion. The V and J calls and clone size were taken over from that table, and D and trimming were inferred from the DNA. The table lists 100,000 or so clones, roughly nine tenths of them singletons. The CDR3 consists of 15 residues. V lost 6 bases to trimming and J lost 4 bases, with 18 bases between them. The germline V gene encodes CDR1 MNHEY and CDR2 SMNVEV (reference sequence).

The V and J genes are TRBV27 and TRBJ1-2; tentatively, D is TRBD1 (6 bases). The clonotype was recovered from a woman in her 50s with COVID-19, enrolled during active disease. The material sequenced was peripheral blood. DNA for the CDR3: TGTGCCAGCAGCACCCTCACCAGGGGCGTCTATGGCTACACCTTC. Its protein is CASSTLTRGVYGYTF.